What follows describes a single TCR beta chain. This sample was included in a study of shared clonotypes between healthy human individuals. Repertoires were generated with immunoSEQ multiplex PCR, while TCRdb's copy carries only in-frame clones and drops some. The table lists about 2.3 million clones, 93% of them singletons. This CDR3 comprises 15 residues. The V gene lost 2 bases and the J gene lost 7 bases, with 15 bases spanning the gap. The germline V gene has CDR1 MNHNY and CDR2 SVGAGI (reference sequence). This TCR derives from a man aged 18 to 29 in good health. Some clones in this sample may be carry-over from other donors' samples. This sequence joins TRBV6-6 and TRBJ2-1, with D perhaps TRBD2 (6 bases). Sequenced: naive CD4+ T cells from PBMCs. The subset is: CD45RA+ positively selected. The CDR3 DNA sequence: TGTGCCAGCAGTTACGCGGGACCAGCTGGGAATGAGCAGTTCTTC. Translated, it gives CASSYAGPAGNEQFF.